Listed here is a single TCR beta chain. Here immunoSEQ multiplex PCR was the method, and the copy in TCRdb shows in-frame clones only, minus some. This table has 90,000 to 100,000 clones, 90% appearing once. This entry comes from a study of control samples from healthy donors and cancer patients. CDR3 length equals 13 residues. Trimming took 6 bases from V and 7 from J, leaving 13 bases between them. Per the germline V gene, CDR1 is SNHLY and CDR2 is FYNNEI. This clonotype was obtained from a woman in her late teens or twenties in good health. This chain connects TRBV2 to TRBJ2-1, with a tentative D call TRBD1 (6 bases). The specimen sequenced was blood. The CDR3 DNA reads TGTGCCAGCAGGGGGCAGGGGTTAAATGAGCAGTTCTTC. This gives the protein CASRGQGLNEQFF.